These 5 T cell receptor beta chains were all obtained from the same sample, sequenced in a study of T cell changes during pregnancy in multiple sclerosis. The method was immunoSEQ multiplex PCR; TCRdb's version includes in-frame clones alone and lacks a portion of them. The sample has tens of thousands of clones, about 93% seen once. This sample comprised CD4+ T cells from peripheral blood mononuclear cells, obtained in the second trimester of pregnancy. The receptors were gathered from a female donor with multiple sclerosis, enrolled in a pregnancy study.

This clone was recorded only once. The J gene is TRBJ1-1, the V gene TRBV6-1; possible D gene TRBD1, 6 bases. V was pared by 9 bases and J by 0 bases, with 14 bases between. Germline CDR1 and CDR2: MNHNS and SASEGT. The CDR3 runs 14 residues. The CDR3 sequence is CASARDRLNTEAFF. CDR3 bases: TGTGCCAGTGCCAGAGACAGGCTGAACACTGAAGCTTTCTTT.

The chain joins TRBV11-1 to TRBJ1-1, with D possibly TRBD1 on 5 matching bases. The germline V gene has CDR1 SGHAT and CDR2 FQDESV (reference sequence). The CDR3 extends over 15 amino acids. The V and J ends lost 4 bases and 0 bases respectively, with 12 bases between them. The CDR3 spells CASSSWGRMNTEAFF. The DNA of the CDR3 is TGTGCCAGCAGCTCCTGGGGCAGGATGAACACTGAAGCTTTCTTT.

In its sample, this clone was seen once. This chain uses TRBV27 with TRBJ2-6, with TRBD1 matching over 8 bases. The V gene end was trimmed by 3 bases and the J gene end by 0 bases; junction bases not matched to a gene: 13. The CDR3 has 20 amino acids. Germline V gives CDR1 MNHEY, CDR2 SMNVEV (reference sequence). The CDR3 region is CASSLGYLGTGSSGANVLTF. In DNA form, the CDR3 reads TGTGCCAGCAGTTTGGGTTACCTCGGGACAGGTTCCTCTGGGGCCAACGTCCTGACTTTC.

The V and J genes are TRBV7-6 and TRBJ2-7, with TRBD1 matching over 7 bases. Germline V CDR1 and CDR2: SGHVS, FNYEAQ. V trimming: 1 base; J trimming: 7 bases; junction bases outside the gene matches: 10. The CDR3 is made up of 15 amino acids. CDR3 loop: CASSLGSAGGQEQYF. The DNA of the CDR3 is TGTGCCAGCAGCTTAGGGTCGGCAGGGGGTCAGGAGCAGTACTTC.

The chain combines TRBV6-1 with TRBJ2-7, with 7 bases aligning to TRBD1. Germline loops: CDR1 MNHNS, CDR2 SASEGT. V lost 4 bases to trimming and J lost 1 base; unmatched junction nucleotides: 7. This CDR3 has 15 amino acids. This CDR3 is CASSGPDRASYEQYF. Here the CDR3 DNA reads TGTGCCAGCAGTGGACCAGACAGGGCGTCCTACGAGCAGTACTTC.